This TCR beta chain was observed in a study of regulatory T cells in long-lasting Graves disease. Study conclusions and caveats: Persistent patients had a count of shared public clonotypes (around 2,700) that exceeded that of new patients (966). Having few samples may have compromised the accuracy.

Building the TCR beta libraries relied on iRepertoire HTBI primers, and CDR3 regions underwent Arm-PCR. In the study's own analysis: Segment identification across samples yielded about 60 TRBV and about 14 TRBJ segments. TCRdb re-called the multiplex PCR reads through MiXCR, storing one row per CDR3 protein. None of the V and J calls come from the authors' own analysis; TCRdb made them. Among a few hundred thousand distinct CDR3 sequences listed, around an eighth were seen once. As concerns this clonotype: Its antigen is not known.

The sample's time point: newly diagnosed GD, antithyroid drugs for less than 3 months. From RNA extracted from PBMCs, the TCR library was made. The germline gives CDR1 ENHRY, CDR2 SYGVKD. CDR3 size: 15 residues. The V gene end was trimmed by 8 bases and the J gene end by 0 bases; junction bases not matched to a gene: 1. This sample was shared with a second study, whose subject was T cells in Graves' hyperthyroidism and ophthalmopathy. In that study: On the basis of clinical symptoms, serum thyroxine and TRAb, thyroid ultrasound and orbital computed tomography, diagnoses were made.

J is TRBJ2-2 and V is TRBV10-3; 12 bases match TRBD2. The TCR sequence derives from a man in his thirties or forties with Graves disease. Sequenced material: peripheral blood mononuclear cells (PBMCs), taken at new diagnosis, from a patient treated with antithyroid drugs. The CDR3 sequence: CAIGTSGSNTGELFF. The CDR3 DNA sequence: TGTGCCATCGGGACTAGCGGGTCGAACACCGGGGAGCTGTTTTTT.